Described below is a single T cell receptor beta chain sequence and its context. Its target is not known. The study ran the assay at deep level. Replicate PCRs run on sorted subsets employed approximately 0.2 ug DNA, 25,000 to 35,000 T cell genomes. Clones were sequenced by immunoSEQ multiplex PCR, and TCRdb holds only the in-frame ones, with some missing. The top ten hold 24% of the sample, which has 100,000 or so clones, 68% seen once. This specimen belongs to a study of shared clonotypes between healthy human individuals. Turning to the study itself: Per donor, CD8 memory used one plate, CD8 naive used two, CD4 memory used three and CD4 naive used three. The study's findings and limits: The four-donor shared clonotypes exceeded non-shared clonotypes in generation probability, with non-shared ones scoring lower.

The CDR3 totals 15 residues. Trimming pared 6 bases from V and 3 bases from J, leaving 18 bases between. CDR1 and CDR2 from the germline V gene are SGHAT and FQNNGV. The TCR sequence derives from a young woman in good health. The material sequenced was memory CD8+ T cells sorted from blood. Subset reported: CD45RO+ cells pooled with CCR7-negative TemRA cells. This sequence joins TRBV11-2 and TRBJ2-7; a possible D gene is TRBD2 (5 bases). CDR3: CASRAPGRGIYEQYF. The CDR3 DNA is TGTGCCAGCAGGGCACCGGGCCGAGGGATCTACGAGCAGTACTTC.